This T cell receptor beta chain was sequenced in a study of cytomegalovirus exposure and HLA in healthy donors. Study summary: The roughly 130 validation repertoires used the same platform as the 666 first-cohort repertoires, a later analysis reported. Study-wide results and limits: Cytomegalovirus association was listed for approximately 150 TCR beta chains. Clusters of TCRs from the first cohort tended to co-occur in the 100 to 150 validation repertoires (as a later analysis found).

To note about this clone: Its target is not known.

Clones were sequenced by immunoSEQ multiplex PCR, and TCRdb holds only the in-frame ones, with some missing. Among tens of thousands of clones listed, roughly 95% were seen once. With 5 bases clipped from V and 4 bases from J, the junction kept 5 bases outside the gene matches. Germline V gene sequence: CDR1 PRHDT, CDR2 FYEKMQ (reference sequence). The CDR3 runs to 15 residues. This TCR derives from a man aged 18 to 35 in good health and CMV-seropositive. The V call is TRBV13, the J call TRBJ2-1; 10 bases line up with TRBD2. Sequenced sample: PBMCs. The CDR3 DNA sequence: TGTGCCAGCAGCCGTGGACTAGCGGTTTACAATGAGCAGTTCTTC. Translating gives CASSRGLAVYNEQFF.